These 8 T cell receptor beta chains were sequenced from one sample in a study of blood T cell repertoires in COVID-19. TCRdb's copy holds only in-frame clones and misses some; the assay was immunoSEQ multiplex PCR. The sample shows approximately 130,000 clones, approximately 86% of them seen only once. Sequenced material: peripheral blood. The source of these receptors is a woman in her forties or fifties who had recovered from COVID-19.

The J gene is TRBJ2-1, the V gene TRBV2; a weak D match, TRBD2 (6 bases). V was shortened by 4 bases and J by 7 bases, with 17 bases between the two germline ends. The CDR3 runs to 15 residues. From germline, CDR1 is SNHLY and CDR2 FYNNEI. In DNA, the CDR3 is TGTGCCAGCAGTGCTCGTAGCGGTGGTTGGAATGAGCAGTTCTTC. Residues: CASSARSGGWNEQFF.

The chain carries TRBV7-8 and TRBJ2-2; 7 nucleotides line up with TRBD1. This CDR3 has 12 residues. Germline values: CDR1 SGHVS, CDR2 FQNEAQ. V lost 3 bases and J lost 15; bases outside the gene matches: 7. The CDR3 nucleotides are TGTGCCAGCAGCTTCCCAGGGGGAGAGGTGTTTTTT. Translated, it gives CASSFPGGEVFF.

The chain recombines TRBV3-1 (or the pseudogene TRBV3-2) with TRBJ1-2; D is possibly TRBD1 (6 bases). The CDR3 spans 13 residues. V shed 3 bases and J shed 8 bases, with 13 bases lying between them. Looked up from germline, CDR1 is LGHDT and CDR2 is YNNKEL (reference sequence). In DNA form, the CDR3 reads TGTGCCAGCAGCCACCTCGACAGGTCGGGCTACACCTTC. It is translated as CASSHLDRSGYTF.

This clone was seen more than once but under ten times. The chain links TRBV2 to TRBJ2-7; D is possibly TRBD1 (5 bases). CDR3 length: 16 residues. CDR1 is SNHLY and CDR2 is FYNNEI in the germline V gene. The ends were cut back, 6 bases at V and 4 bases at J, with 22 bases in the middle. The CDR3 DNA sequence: TGTGCCAGCAGCGGCCTCGAAGGGGTATGGGGTTACGAGCAGTACTTC. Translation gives CASSGLEGVWGYEQYF.

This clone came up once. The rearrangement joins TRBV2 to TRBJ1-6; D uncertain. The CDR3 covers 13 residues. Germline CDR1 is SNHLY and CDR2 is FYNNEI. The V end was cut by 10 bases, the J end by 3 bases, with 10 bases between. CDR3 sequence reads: CATGGGYNSPLHF. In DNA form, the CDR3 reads TGTGCCACAGGTGGAGGCTATAATTCACCCCTCCACTTT.

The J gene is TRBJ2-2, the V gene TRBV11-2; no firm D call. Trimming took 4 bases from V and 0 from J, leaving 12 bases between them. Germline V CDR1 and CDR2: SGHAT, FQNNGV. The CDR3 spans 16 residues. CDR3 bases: TGTGCCAGCAGCTCGCCTCCCAGAACGAACACCGGGGAGCTGTTTTTT. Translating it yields CASSSPPRTNTGELFF.

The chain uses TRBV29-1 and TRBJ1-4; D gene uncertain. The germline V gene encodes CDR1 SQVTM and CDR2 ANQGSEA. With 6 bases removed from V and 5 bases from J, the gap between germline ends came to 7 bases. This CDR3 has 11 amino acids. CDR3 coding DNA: TGCAGCGTCCAGAAAAATGAAAAACTGTTTTTT. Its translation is CSVQKNEKLFF.

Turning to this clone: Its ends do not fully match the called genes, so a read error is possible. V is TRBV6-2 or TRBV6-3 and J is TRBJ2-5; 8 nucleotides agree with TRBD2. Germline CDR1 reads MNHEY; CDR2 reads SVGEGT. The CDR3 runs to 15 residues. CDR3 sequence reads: CASSYGSGGASTQYF. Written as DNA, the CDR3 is TGTGCAAGCAGTTACGGTTCCGGGGGGGCCTCGACCCAGTACTTC.